This TCR beta chain was retrieved from a study of T cell responses to AZD1222 COVID-19 vaccine. Study-level results: The donor cohort was predominantly white British with a female majority, and clonal diversity may have been underestimated.

The count of this clone is one. Its matching antigen is unknown. Repertoires were generated with immunoSEQ multiplex PCR, while TCRdb's copy carries only in-frame clones and drops some. Of approximately 75,000 clones listed, about nine tenths are singletons. The CDR3 length is 18 residues. Germline V CDR1 and CDR2: SGHRS, YFSETQ. V was pared by 3 bases and J by 1 base, with 22 bases between. The sequenced sample was peripheral blood, obtained 28 days after the second AZD1222 dose. The chain combines TRBV5-1 with TRBJ1-2; perhaps TRBD1 as D (5 bases). The source is an adult who received the AZD1222 COVID-19 vaccine. The CDR3 coding sequence is TGCGCCAGCAGCTGGGCGCCAAATCCGGGACGGAATAACTATGGCTACACCTTC. Its translation is CASSWAPNPGRNNYGYTF.